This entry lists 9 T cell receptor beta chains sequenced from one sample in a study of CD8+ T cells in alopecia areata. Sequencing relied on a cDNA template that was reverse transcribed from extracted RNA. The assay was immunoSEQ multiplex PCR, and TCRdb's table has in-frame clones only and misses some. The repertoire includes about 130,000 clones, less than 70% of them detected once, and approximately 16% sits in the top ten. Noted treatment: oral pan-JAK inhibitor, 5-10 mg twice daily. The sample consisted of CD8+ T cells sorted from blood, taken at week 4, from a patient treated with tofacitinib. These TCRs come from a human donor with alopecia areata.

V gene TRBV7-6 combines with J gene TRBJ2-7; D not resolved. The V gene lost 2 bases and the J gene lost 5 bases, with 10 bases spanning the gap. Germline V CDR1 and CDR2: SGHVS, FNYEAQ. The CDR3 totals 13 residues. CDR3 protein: CASSLLEADEQYF. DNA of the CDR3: TGTGCCAGCAGCTTACTCGAGGCCGACGAGCAGTACTTC.

The CDR3 DNA sequence: TGCGCCAGCAGCCAAGGATTAGACAGGTCCTACGAGCAGTACTTC. Amino acid sequence: CASSQGLDRSYEQYF. The genes are TRBV4-3 and TRBJ2-7, with a weak D call TRBD1 (6 bases). The germline gives CDR1 LGHNA, CDR2 YSLEER. This CDR3 is 15 amino acids long. Trimming took off 1 base at V and 1 base at J, with 11 bases between the two ends.

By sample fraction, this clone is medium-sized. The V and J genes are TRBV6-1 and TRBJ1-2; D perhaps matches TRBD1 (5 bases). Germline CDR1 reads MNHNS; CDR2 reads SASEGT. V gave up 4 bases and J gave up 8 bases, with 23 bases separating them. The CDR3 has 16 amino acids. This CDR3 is CASSVRPTGTAGGYTF. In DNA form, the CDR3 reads TGTGCCAGCAGTGTTCGTCCTACCGGGACCGCCGGCGGCTACACCTTC.

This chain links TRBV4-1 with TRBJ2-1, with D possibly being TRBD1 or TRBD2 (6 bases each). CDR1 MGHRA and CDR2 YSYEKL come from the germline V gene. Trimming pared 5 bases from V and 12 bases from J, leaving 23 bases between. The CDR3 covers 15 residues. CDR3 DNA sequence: TGCGCCAGCAGCTCCTTAGGGGAACAGGGAGGAGGGCAGTTCTTC. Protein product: CASSSLGEQGGGQFF.

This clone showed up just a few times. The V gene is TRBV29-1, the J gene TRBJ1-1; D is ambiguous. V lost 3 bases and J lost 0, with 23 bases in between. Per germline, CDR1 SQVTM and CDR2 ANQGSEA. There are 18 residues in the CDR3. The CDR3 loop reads CSVDAGIVYHSMNTEAFF. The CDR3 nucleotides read TGCAGCGTTGATGCGGGTATAGTGTATCACAGCATGAACACTGAAGCTTTCTTT. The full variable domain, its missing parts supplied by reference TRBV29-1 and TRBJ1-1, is SAVISQKPSRDICQRGTSLTIQCQVDSQVTMMFWYRQQPGQSLTLIATANQGSEATYESGFVIDKFPISRPNLTFSTLTVSNMSPEDSSIYLCSVDAGIVYHSMNTEAFFGQGTRLTVV.

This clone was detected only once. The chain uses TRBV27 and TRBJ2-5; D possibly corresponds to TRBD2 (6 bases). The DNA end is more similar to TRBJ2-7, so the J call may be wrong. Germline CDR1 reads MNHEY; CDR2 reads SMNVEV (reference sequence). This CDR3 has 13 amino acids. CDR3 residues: CASSLGGSYEQYF. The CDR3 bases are TGTGCCAGCAGTTTGGGGGGCTCCTACGAGCAGTACTTC.

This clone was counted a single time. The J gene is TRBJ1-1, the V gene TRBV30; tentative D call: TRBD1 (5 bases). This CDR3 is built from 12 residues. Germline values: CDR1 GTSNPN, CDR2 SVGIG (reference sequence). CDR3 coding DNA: TGTACCCTAGGGGTCGGGTACACTGAAGCTTTCTTT. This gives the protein CTLGVGYTEAFF.

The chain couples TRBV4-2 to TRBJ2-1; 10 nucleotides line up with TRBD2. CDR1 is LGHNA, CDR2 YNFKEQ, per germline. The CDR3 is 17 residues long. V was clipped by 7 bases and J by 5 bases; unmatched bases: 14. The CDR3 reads CASKPRPSGGADNEQFF. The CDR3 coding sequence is TGTGCCAGCAAACCCCGGCCTAGCGGGGGTGCCGACAATGAGCAGTTCTTC.

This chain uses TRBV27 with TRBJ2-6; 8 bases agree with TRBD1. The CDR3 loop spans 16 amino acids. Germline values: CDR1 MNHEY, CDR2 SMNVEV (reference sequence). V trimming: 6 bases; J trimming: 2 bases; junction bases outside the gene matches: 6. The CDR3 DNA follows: TGTGCCAGCAGCTACGGACAGGGCACTGGGGCCAACGTCCTGACTTTC. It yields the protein CASSYGQGTGANVLTF.